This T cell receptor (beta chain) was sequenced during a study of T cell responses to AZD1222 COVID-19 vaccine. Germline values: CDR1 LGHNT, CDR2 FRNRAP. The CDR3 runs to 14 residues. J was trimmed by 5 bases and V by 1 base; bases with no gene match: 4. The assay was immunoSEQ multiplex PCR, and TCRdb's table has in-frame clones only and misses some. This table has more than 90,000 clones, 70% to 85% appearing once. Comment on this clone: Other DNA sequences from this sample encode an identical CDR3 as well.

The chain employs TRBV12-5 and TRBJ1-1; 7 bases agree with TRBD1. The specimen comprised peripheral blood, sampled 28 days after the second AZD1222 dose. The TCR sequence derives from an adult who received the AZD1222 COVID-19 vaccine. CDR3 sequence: CASGLEGAWTEAFF. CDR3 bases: TGTGCTAGTGGTTTGGAGGGGGCGTGGACTGAAGCTTTCTTT.